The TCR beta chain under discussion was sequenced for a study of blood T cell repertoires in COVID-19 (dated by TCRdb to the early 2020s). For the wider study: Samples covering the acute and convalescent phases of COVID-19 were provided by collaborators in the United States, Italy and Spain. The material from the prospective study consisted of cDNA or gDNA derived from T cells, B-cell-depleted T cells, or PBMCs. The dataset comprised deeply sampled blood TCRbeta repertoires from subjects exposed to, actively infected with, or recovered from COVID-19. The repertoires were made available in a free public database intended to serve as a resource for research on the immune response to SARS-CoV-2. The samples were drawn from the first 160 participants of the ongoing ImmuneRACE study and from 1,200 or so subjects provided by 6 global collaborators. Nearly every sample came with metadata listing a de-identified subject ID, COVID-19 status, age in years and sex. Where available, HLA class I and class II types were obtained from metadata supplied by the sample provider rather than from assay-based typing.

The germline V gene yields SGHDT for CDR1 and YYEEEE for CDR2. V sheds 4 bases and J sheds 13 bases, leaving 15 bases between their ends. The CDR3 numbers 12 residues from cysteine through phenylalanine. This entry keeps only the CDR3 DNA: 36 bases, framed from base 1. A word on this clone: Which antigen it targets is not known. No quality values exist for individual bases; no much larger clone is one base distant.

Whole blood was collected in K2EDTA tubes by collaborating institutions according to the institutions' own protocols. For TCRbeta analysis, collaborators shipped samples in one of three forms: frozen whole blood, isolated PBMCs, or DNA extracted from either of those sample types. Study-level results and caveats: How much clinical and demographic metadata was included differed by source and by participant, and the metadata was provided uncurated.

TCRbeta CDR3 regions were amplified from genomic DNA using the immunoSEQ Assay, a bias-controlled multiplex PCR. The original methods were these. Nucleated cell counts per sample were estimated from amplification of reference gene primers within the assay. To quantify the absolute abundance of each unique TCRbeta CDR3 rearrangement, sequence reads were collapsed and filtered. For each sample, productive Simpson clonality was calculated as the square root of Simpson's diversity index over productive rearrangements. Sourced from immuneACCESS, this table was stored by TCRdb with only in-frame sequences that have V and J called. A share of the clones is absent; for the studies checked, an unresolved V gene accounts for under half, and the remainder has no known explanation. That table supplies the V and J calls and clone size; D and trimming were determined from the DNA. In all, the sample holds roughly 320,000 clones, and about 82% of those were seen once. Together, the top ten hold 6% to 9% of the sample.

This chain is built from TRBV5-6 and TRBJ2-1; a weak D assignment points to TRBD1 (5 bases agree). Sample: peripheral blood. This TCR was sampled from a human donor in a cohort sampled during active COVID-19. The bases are TGTGCCAGCAGCCTGTCCGGAAGGGGACAGTTCTTC. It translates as CASSLSGRGQFF.